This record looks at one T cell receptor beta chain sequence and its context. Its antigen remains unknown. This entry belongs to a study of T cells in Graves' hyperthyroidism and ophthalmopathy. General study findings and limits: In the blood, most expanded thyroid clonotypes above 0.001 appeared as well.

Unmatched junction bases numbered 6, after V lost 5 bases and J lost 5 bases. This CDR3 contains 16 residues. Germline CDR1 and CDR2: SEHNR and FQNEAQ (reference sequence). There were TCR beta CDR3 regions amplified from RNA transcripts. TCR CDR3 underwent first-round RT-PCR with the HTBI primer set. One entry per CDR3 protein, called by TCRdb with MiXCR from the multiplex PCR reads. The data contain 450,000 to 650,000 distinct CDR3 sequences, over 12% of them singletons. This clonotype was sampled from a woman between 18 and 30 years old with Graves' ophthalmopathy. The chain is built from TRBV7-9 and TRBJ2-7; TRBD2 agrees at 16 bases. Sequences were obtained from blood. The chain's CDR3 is CASSPGTSGRGHEQYF. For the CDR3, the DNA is TGTGCCAGCAGCCCTGGGACTAGCGGGAGGGGGCACGAGCAGTACTTC.